The 30 T cell receptor beta chains given below trace back to one sample, sequenced in a study of T-cell reconstitution after alpha-beta-depleted transplantation in children. As it was prepared, the TCRbeta library received unique molecular identifiers. A single record per CDR3 protein comes from TCRdb applying MiXCR to the PCR reads. The sample lists 360,000 or so distinct CDR3 sequences, around 20% occurring once. The sequencing here drew on PBMCs from the stem cell graft donor, taken from the stem cell graft. These receptors were obtained from a human donor who donated a stem cell graft to a child with acute myeloid leukemia.

The V call is TRBV20-1, the J call TRBJ1-2; a weak D match, TRBD1 (5 bases). This CDR3 comprises 12 residues. Trimming removed 6 bases at V and 6 bases at J, with 14 bases between. Per the germline V gene, CDR1 is DFQATT and CDR2 is SNEGSKA (reference sequence). CDR3 bases: TGCAGTGCGATTACCGGGACCCATGGCTACACCTTC. Translation gives CSAITGTHGYTF.

This clonotype was seen a few times. V gene TRBV12-3 or TRBV12-4 combines with J gene TRBJ2-7, with a possible D match to TRBD2 (5 bases). Trimming left V 10 bases short and J 7 bases short, with 20 bases between. This CDR3 is 13 amino acids long. The CDR3 here is CATNAGPTGEQYF. The CDR3 bases are TGTGCCACCAACGCCGGGCCAACGGGGGAGCAGTACTTC.

This rearrangement joins TRBV5-1 to TRBJ2-7; 8 bases are shared with TRBD2. V trimming: 4 bases; J trimming: 2 bases; junction bases outside the gene matches: 8. Germline V gene data show CDR1 as SGHRS and CDR2 as YFSETQ. The CDR3 has 15 residues. The chain's CDR3 is CASSAGLGAAYEQYF. As DNA, the CDR3 is TGCGCCAGCAGCGCGGGACTAGGTGCCGCCTACGAGCAGTACTTC.

V and J are TRBV9 and TRBJ2-1, with TRBD2 matching over 14 bases. Germline values: CDR1 SGDLS, CDR2 YYNGEE. Germline trimming cut 0 bases from V and 6 bases from J; bases unmatched to any gene: 17. This CDR3 contains 21 residues. The CDR3 sequence is CASSVAAIGSTGLAGANEQFF. CDR3 coding DNA: TGTGCCAGCAGCGTAGCGGCCATAGGGTCCACGGGACTAGCGGGAGCCAATGAGCAGTTCTTC.

The rearrangement joins TRBV6-2 or TRBV6-3 to TRBJ2-1; TRBD2 aligns across 14 bases. The CDR3 is 15 residues long. Looked up from germline, CDR1 is MNHEY and CDR2 is SVGEGT. The ends lost 8 bases at V and 1 base at J; junction bases unmatched: 1. CDR3 nucleotide sequence: TGTGCCAGCGGGACTAGCGGGAGTTCCTACAATGAGCAGTTCTTC. It yields the protein CASGTSGSSYNEQFF.

This clonotype showed up many times. The CDR3 loop is CSARQPGLAGREQYF. For the CDR3, the DNA is TGCAGTGCTAGGCAACCGGGACTAGCGGGGAGGGAGCAGTACTTC. V and J are TRBV20-1 and TRBJ2-7, with 13 bases matching TRBD2. Germline CDR1 DFQATT, CDR2 SNEGSKA (reference sequence). The length of the CDR3 is 15 residues. The ends lost 3 bases at V and 7 bases at J; junction bases unmatched: 9.

This chain links TRBV20-1 with TRBJ2-3; 11 bases fit TRBD2. Germline V lookup: CDR1 DFQATT, CDR2 SNEGSKA (reference sequence). The J segment lost 4 bases and the V segment lost 0 bases, leaving 9 bases of the junction unmatched. The CDR3 is 17 residues long. The CDR3 DNA is TGCAGTGCTAGAGACCCCCGGACTAGCGGGTACTCAGATACGCAGTATTTT. Its protein product is CSARDPRTSGYSDTQYF.

V usage is TRBV28 and J usage is TRBJ2-7; D is unresolved. The CDR3 is 17 residues long. Per the germline V gene, CDR1 is MDHEN and CDR2 is SYDVKM. Trimming took 7 bases from V and 0 from J, leaving 22 bases between them. In DNA form, the CDR3 reads TGTGCCAGCACCCCCTCAAGGGCAGTGAGGTTCTCCTACGAGCAGTACTTC. This gives the protein CASTPSRAVRFSYEQYF.

The chain links TRBV6-5 to TRBJ2-1, with 9 nucleotides matching TRBD2. With 4 bases clipped from V and 3 bases from J, the junction kept 7 bases outside the gene matches. The CDR3 has 16 residues. The germline V gene has CDR1 MNHEY and CDR2 SVGAGI. In DNA, the CDR3 is TGTGCCAGCAGTTTAAGCGGGAGGAGGAACTACAATGAGCAGTTCTTC. As protein: CASSLSGRRNYNEQFF.

V is TRBV25-1 and J is TRBJ2-3, with unresolved D. The V gene lost 4 bases and the J gene lost 0 bases, with 17 bases spanning the gap. Germline CDR1 MGHDK, CDR2 SYGVNS. The CDR3 is 17 amino acids. CDR3 in amino acids: CASSGPFGGTSTDTQYF. The CDR3 DNA sequence: TGTGCCAGCAGTGGGCCCTTTGGCGGTACTAGCACAGATACGCAGTATTTT.

As regards this clonotype: The junction shows a germline mismatch at one end, possibly a read error. The chain combines TRBV4-2 with TRBJ1-4, with TRBD1 matching over 8 bases. The CDR3 has 14 amino acids. Germline CDR1 is LGHNA and CDR2 is YNFKEQ. CDR3 sequence: CAISPGQGYEKLFF. DNA of the CDR3: TGTGCCATCAGCCCCGGACAGGGCTATGAAAAACTGTTTTTT.

V gene TRBV12-3 or TRBV12-4 combines with J gene TRBJ2-7, with D possibly being TRBD1 (5 bases). CDR3 size: 12 residues. Trimming pared 5 bases from V and 5 bases from J, leaving 10 bases between. CDR3 DNA sequence: TGTGCCAGCAGTGGCAGGGTCCACGAGCAGTACTTC. This encodes CASSGRVHEQYF.

This clonotype was picked up a small number of times. The chain links TRBV27 to TRBJ2-1, with D possibly TRBD2 on 5 matching bases. Trimming pared 2 bases from V and 5 bases from J, leaving 13 bases between. Germline values: CDR1 MNHEY, CDR2 SMNVEV (reference sequence). The CDR3 extends over 15 amino acids. CDR3 amino acids: CASSLVGETHNEQFF. In DNA form, the CDR3 reads TGTGCCAGCAGTTTAGTGGGAGAAACCCACAATGAGCAGTTCTTC.

The chain recombines TRBV5-1 with TRBJ2-3, with D tentatively TRBD1 (6 bases). The CDR3 has 15 residues. Germline V gene data show CDR1 as SGHRS and CDR2 as YFSETQ. Trimming took off 0 bases at V and 2 bases at J, with 10 bases between the two ends. CDR3 in DNA: TGCGCCAGCAGCTTGGAAACAGGGAACACAGATACGCAGTATTTT. Translated, it gives CASSLETGNTDTQYF.

This clonotype was seen a handful of times. The CDR3 loop reads CASSSPRGRLITEAFF. As DNA, the CDR3 is TGTGCCAGCAGTTCCCCGAGGGGGAGGTTAATCACTGAAGCTTTCTTT. The genes are TRBV12-3 or TRBV12-4 and TRBJ1-1, with a possible D match to TRBD1 (6 bases). There are 16 residues in the CDR3. Trimming removed 4 bases at V and 4 bases at J, with 19 bases between.

This clonotype was observed a few times. The chain couples TRBV12-3 or TRBV12-4 to TRBJ1-1; possibly TRBD1 for D (5 bases). Trimming took 7 bases from V and 1 from J, leaving 19 bases between them. CDR3 length equals 16 residues. DNA for the CDR3: TGTGCCAGCATCCGTAGGGGACTGACCGAGAACACTGAAGCTTTCTTT. It specifies CASIRRGLTENTEAFF.

This clonotype came up a few times. This CDR3 reads CASSLSLPSSTDTQYF. The CDR3 bases are TGTGCCAGCAGCTTATCCCTTCCCTCCAGCACAGATACGCAGTATTTT. The chain has TRBV7-2 and TRBJ2-3; D is uncertain. V lost 2 bases to trimming and J lost 0 bases, with 12 bases between them. There are 16 residues in the CDR3. CDR1 and CDR2 from the germline V gene are SGHTA and FQGNSA. The complete variable domain, with remaining parts taken from reference TRBV7-2 and TRBJ2-3, reads GAGVSQSPSNKVTEKGKDVELRCDPISGHTALYWYRQSLGQGLEFLIYFQGNSAPDKSGLPSDRFSAERTGGSVSTLTIQRTQQEDSAVYLCASSLSLPSSTDTQYFGPGTRLTVL.

This clonotype was picked up many times. The chain carries TRBV7-3 and TRBJ2-2; 7 nucleotides match TRBD1. The CDR3 length is 13 residues. The J segment lost 6 bases and the V segment lost 5 bases, leaving 3 bases of the junction unmatched. Germline CDR1 and CDR2: SGHTA and FQGTGA. The CDR3 nucleotides are TGTGCCAGCAGCAAGCAGGGGGCCGGGGAGCTGTTTTTT. This gives the protein CASSKQGAGELFF. The complete variable domain, with remaining parts taken from reference TRBV7-3 and TRBJ2-2, reads GAGVSQTPSNKVTEKGKYVELRCDPISGHTALYWYRQSLGQGPEFLIYFQGTGAADDSGLPNDRFFAVRPEGSVSTLKIQRTERGDSAVYLCASSKQGAGELFFGEGSRLTVL.

The chain is built from TRBV9 and TRBJ2-3, with TRBD2 identical over 8 bases. The ends lost 4 bases at V and 0 bases at J; junction bases unmatched: 4. Germline CDR1 SGDLS, CDR2 YYNGEE. The CDR3 sequence is 15 residues long. The CDR3 DNA follows: TGTGCCAGCAGCACCGGACTAGCTAGCACAGATACGCAGTATTTT. Amino acid sequence: CASSTGLASTDTQYF.

This clonotype was counted a few times. The chain is built from TRBV29-1 and TRBJ2-7; 13 positions agree with TRBD2. The V and J ends lost 5 bases and 3 bases, in that order; junction bases with no gene match: 10. The CDR3 runs to 16 residues. Germline V gene lookup returns CDR1 SQVTM and CDR2 ANQGSEA. The CDR3 region has the DNA TGCAGCGTTACCGGACTAGCGGGAGTAGGGGGCTACGAGCAGTACTTC. The encoded protein is CSVTGLAGVGGYEQYF.

The rearrangement uses TRBV27 and TRBJ1-3, with TRBD1 matching 10 bases. The CDR3 is made up of 16 amino acids. V lost 5 bases to trimming and J lost 0 bases; unmatched junction nucleotides: 4. CDR1 and CDR2 from the germline V gene are MNHEY and SMNVEV (reference sequence). In nucleotides, the CDR3 is TGTGCCAGCAGTGCCGGGACAGGGGACTCTGGAAACACCATATATTTT. The encoded protein is CASSAGTGDSGNTIYF.

This clonotype was seen only a few times. The chain links TRBV29-1 to TRBJ2-1, with 8 positions matching TRBD2. Germline loops: CDR1 SQVTM, CDR2 ANQGSEA. V was pared by 4 bases and J by 9 bases, with 11 bases of the junction left unmatched. The length of the CDR3 is 14 residues. DNA of the CDR3: TGCAGCGTTGCGGGGACTAGTGTATTTGGTGAGCAGTTCTTC. It is translated as CSVAGTSVFGEQFF.

The rearrangement joins TRBV29-1 to TRBJ2-7; maybe TRBD1 (5 bases). The germline CDR1 and CDR2 sequences are SQVTM and ANQGSEA. The CDR3 covers 13 residues. Deletions cut 6 bases from V and 0 bases from J, with 12 bases between. The CDR3 DNA follows: TGCAGCGTCTCCAGGGTTAGCTCCTACGAGCAGTACTTC. Residues: CSVSRVSSYEQYF.

The chain is built from TRBV9 and TRBJ2-7, with D perhaps matching TRBD1 (6 bases). Deletions cut 0 bases from V and 7 bases from J, with 14 bases between. CDR1 SGDLS and CDR2 YYNGEE come from the germline V gene. The CDR3 runs to 14 residues. CDR3: CASSVAAGVEEQYF. As DNA, the CDR3 is TGTGCCAGCAGCGTAGCTGCAGGGGTGGAAGAGCAGTACTTC. The whole variable domain, remainder taken from reference TRBV9 and TRBJ2-7, is DSGVTQTPKHLITATGQRVTLRCSPRSGDLSVYWYQQSLDQGLQFLIQYYNGEERAKGNILERFSAQQFPDLHSELNLSSLELGDSALYFCASSVAAGVEEQYFGPGTRLTVT.

This clonotype has only a few counts. This could be a read error, since a much larger clone is one nucleotide away. The chain recombines TRBV12-3 or TRBV12-4 with TRBJ1-1, with D possibly matching TRBD1 (5 bases). This CDR3 has 13 amino acids. Trimming removed 5 bases from V and 4 bases from J, with 11 bases in between. The CDR3 DNA follows: TGTGCCAGCAGTGGGGACTGGGGCACTGAAGCTTTCTTT. Its translation is CASSGDWGTEAFF.

This clonotype showed up just a few times. This chain uses TRBV12-3 or TRBV12-4 with TRBJ2-3, with TRBD2 matching over 9 bases. The CDR3 loop spans 17 amino acids. Trimming took 6 bases from V and 5 from J; bases not matched to a gene: 15. CDR3 in amino acids: CASRASAAGGPEDTQYF. For the CDR3, the DNA is TGTGCCAGCAGAGCTTCTGCGGCGGGAGGGCCTGAAGATACGCAGTATTTT.

This clonotype was detected a few times. The J gene is TRBJ2-2, the V gene TRBV28; D is undetermined. Germline values: CDR1 MDHEN, CDR2 SYDVKM. This CDR3 has 14 residues. V was shortened by 7 bases and J by 4 bases, with 13 bases between the two germline ends. CDR3 in DNA: TGTGCCAGCATTTTCACCGACTTCACCGGGGAGCTGTTTTTT. It codes for CASIFTDFTGELFF.

The CDR3 DNA sequence: TGTGCCAGCAGCCAAGGGGTAGCGGGGCAATACGAGCAGTACTTC. It codes for CASSQGVAGQYEQYF. The chain is built from TRBV4-2 and TRBJ2-7; 8 positions agree with TRBD2. Trimming cost V 1 base and J 4 bases; bases outside gene matches: 6. Germline-derived CDR1 and CDR2 are LGHNA and YNFKEQ. This CDR3 spans 15 amino acids.

This clonotype was seen only a few times. J is TRBJ2-1 and V is TRBV15; weak D call: TRBD1 (6 bases). Trimming stripped 8 bases from V and 0 bases from J, with 8 bases between. Germline V gene data show CDR1 as LNHNV and CDR2 as YYDKDF (reference sequence). The CDR3 contains 13 residues. For the CDR3, the DNA is TGTGCCACCGGACAGTACTCCTACAATGAGCAGTTCTTC. It encodes CATGQYSYNEQFF.

This clonotype was seen a handful of times. The CDR3: CAIRQDGYEQYF. Here the CDR3 DNA reads TGTGCCATCAGACAGGACGGGTACGAGCAGTACTTC. The chain carries TRBV28 and TRBJ2-7; D might be TRBD1 (6 bases). The CDR3 runs to 12 residues. Germline lookup yields CDR1 MDHEN and CDR2 SYDVKM. V was pared by 10 bases and J by 4 bases, with 14 bases between.